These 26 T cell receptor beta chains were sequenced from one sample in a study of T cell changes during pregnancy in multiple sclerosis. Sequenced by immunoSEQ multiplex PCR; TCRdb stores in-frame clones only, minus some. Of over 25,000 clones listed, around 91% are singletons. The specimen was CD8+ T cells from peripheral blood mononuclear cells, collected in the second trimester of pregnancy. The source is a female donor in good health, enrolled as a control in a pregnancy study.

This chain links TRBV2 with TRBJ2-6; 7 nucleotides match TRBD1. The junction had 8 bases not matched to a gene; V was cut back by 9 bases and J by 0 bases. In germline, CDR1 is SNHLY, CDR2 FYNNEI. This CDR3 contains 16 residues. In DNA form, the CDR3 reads TGTGCCAGTAGACAGGGCACGATCTCTGGGGCCAACGTCCTGACTTTC. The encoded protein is CASRQGTISGANVLTF.

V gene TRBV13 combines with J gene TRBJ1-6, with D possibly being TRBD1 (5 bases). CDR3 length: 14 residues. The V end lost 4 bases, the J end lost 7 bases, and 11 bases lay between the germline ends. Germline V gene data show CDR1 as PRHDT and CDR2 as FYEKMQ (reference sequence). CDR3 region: CASSSRGRNSPLHF. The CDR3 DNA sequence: TGTGCCAGCAGCTCTCGGGGGAGGAATTCACCCCTCCACTTT.

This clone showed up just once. This CDR3 reads CASSLESSYNEQFF. CDR3 DNA sequence: TGTGCCAGCAGCTTAGAGAGTTCCTACAATGAGCAGTTCTTC. V gene TRBV7-2 combines with J gene TRBJ2-1, with unresolved D. Trimming left V 1 base short and J 1 base short, with 5 bases between. The germline V gene encodes CDR1 SGHTA and CDR2 FQGNSA. There are 14 residues in the CDR3.

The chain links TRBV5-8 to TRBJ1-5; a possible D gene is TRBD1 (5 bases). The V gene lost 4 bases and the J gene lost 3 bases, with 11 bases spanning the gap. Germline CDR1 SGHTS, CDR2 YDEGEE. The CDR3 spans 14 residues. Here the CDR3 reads CASSPDIHNQPQHF. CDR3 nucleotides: TGTGCCAGCAGCCCGGACATTCACAATCAGCCCCAGCATTTT.

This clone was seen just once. In nucleotides, the CDR3 is TGTGCCAGCAGCGTAGATGGCCCTCGCTATGGCTACACCTTC. Translating gives CASSVDGPRYGYTF. The chain combines TRBV9 with TRBJ1-2; D call uncertain. The length of the CDR3 is 14 residues. Trimming took 0 bases from V and 4 from J, leaving 10 bases between them. The V gene's germline CDR1 is SGDLS and CDR2 YYNGEE.

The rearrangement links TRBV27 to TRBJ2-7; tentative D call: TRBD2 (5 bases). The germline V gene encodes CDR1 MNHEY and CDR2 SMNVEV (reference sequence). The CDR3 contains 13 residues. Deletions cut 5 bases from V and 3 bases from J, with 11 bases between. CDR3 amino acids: CASSHDYLYEQYF. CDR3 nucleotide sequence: TGTGCCAGCAGTCACGACTACCTCTACGAGCAGTACTTC.

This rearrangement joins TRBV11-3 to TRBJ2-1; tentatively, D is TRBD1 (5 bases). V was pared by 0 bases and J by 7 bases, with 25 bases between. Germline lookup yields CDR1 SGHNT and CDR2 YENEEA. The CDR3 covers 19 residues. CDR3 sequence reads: CASSLDNWAGQKVVNEQFF. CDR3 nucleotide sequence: TGTGCCAGCAGCTTAGATAATTGGGCAGGGCAAAAAGTAGTGAATGAGCAGTTCTTC.

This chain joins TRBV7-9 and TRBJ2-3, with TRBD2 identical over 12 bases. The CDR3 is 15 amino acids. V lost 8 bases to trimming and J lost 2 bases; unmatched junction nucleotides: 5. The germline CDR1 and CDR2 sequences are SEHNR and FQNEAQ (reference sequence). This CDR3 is CASGTSGGTTDTQYF. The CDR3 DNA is TGTGCCAGCGGTACTAGCGGGGGGACCACAGATACGCAGTATTTT.

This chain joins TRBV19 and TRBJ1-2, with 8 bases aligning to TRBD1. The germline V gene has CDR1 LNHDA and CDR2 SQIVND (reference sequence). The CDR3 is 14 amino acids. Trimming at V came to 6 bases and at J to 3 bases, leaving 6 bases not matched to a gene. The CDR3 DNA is TGTGCCAGTAGGGACAGGGACTATTACTATGGCTACACCTTC. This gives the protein CASRDRDYYYGYTF.

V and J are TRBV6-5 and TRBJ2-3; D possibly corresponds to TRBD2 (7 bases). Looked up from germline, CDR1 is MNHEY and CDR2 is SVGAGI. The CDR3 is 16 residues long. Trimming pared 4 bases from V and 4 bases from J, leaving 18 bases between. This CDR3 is CASSWGWGGLPDTQYF. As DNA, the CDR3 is TGTGCCAGCAGTTGGGGCTGGGGGGGGCTCCCAGATACGCAGTATTTT.

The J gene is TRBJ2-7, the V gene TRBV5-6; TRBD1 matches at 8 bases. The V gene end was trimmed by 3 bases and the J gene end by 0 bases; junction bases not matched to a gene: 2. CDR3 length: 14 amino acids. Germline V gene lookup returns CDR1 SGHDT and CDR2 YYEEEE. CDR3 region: CASSWDRSSYEQYF. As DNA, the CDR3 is TGTGCCAGCAGCTGGGACAGGAGCTCCTACGAGCAGTACTTC.

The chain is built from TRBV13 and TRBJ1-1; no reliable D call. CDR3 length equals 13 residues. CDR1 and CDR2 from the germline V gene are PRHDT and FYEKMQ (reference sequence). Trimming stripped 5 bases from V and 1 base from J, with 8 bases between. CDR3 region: CASSAGGNTEAFF. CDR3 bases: TGTGCCAGCAGCGCGGGAGGGAACACTGAAGCTTTCTTT.

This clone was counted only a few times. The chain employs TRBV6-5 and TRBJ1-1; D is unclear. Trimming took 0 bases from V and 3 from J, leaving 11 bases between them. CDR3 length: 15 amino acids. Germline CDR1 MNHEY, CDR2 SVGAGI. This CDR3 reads CASSYSEEGYTEAFF. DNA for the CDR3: TGTGCCAGCAGTTACTCGGAAGAGGGATACACTGAAGCTTTCTTT.

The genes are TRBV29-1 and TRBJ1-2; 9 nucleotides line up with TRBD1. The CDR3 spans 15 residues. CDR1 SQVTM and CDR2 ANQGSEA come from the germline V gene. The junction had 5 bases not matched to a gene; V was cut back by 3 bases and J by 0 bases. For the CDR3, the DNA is TGCAGCGTTGAGGGGGACAGGGAAGCTAACTATGGCTACACCTTC. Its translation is CSVEGDREANYGYTF.

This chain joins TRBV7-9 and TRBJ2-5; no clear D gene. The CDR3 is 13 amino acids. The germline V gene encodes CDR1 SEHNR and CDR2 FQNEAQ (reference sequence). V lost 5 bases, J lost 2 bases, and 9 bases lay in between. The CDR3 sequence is CASSPPGQETQYF. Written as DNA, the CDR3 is TGTGCCAGCAGCCCTCCCGGGCAAGAGACCCAGTACTTC.

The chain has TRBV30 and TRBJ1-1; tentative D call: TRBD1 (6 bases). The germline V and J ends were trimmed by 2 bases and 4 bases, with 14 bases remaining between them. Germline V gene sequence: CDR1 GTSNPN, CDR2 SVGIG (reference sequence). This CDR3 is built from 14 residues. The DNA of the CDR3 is TGTGCCTGGAGTACAGGGACGGGGGGCACTGAAGCTTTCTTT. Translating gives CAWSTGTGGTEAFF.

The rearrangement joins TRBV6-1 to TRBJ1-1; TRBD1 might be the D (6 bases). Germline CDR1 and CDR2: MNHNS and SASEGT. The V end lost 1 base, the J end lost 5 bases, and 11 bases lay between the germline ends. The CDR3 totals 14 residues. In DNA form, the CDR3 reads TGTGCCAGCAGTGAAGACAGGGATCGGACTGAAGCTTTCTTT. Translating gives CASSEDRDRTEAFF.

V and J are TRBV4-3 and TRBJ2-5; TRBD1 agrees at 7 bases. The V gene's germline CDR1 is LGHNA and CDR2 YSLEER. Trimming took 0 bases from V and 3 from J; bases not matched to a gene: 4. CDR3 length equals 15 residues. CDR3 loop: CASSQDRQGEETQYF. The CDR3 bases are TGCGCCAGCAGCCAAGATCGACAGGGAGAAGAGACCCAGTACTTC.

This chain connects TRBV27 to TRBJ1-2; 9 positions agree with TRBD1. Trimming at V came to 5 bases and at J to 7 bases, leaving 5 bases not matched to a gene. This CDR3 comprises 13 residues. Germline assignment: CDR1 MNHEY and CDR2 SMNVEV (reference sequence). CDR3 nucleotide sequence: TGTGCCAGCAGTAGGACAGGGGCGGGTGGCTACACCTTC. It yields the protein CASSRTGAGGYTF.

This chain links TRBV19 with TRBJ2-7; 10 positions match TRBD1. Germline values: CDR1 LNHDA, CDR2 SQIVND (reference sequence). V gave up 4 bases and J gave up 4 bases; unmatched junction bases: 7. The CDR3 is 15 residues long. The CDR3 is CASSTTGTGAYEQYF. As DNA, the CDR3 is TGTGCCAGTAGTACAACCGGGACAGGGGCGTACGAGCAGTACTTC.

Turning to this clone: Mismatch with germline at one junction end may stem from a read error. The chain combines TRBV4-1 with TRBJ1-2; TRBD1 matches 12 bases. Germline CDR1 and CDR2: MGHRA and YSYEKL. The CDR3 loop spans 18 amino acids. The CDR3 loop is CASSQDRGDRGRNDGYTF. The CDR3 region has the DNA TGCGCCAGCAGCCAAGATCGGGGGGACAGGGGGCGTAACGATGGCTACACCTTC.

This CDR3 reads CARGGTEAFF. CDR3 in DNA: TGTGCCAGGGGGGGCACTGAAGCTTTCTTT. The V call is TRBV2, the J call TRBJ1-1; D may be TRBD1 (5 bases). The V end was cut by 9 bases, the J end by 4 bases, with 6 bases between. The CDR3 runs 10 residues. The germline gives CDR1 SNHLY, CDR2 FYNNEI.

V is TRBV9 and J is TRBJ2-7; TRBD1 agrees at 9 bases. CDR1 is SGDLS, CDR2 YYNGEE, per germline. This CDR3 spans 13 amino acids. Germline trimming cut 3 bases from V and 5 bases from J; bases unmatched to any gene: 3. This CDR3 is CASSGGQGHEQYF. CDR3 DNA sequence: TGTGCCAGCAGCGGGGGACAGGGCCACGAGCAGTACTTC.

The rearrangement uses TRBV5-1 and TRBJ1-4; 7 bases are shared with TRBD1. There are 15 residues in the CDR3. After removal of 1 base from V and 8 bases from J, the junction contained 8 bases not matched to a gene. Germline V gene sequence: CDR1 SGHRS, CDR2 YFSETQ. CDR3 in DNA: TGCGCCAGCAGCTTGTCGAGGGGGCTACAAGAAAAACTGTTTTTT. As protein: CASSLSRGLQEKLFF.

This CDR3 reads CASSAWESSSGANVLTF. The CDR3 DNA reads as TGTGCCAGCAGCGCCTGGGAGTCCTCCTCTGGGGCCAACGTCCTGACTTTC. The rearrangement uses TRBV9 and TRBJ2-6; D is possibly TRBD2 (5 bases). The V gene lost 3 bases and the J gene lost 0 bases, with 13 bases spanning the gap. The CDR3 is 17 amino acids. Germline V lookup: CDR1 SGDLS, CDR2 YYNGEE.

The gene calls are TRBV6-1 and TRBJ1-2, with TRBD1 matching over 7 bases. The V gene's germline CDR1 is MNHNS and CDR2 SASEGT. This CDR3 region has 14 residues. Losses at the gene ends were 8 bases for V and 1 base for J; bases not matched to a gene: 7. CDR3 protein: CASLKGQINYGYTF. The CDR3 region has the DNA TGTGCCAGCCTAAAGGGACAGATTAACTATGGCTACACCTTC.